These T cell receptor beta chains were read from a single sample in a study of blood T cell repertoires in COVID-19. Clones were read by immunoSEQ multiplex PCR, and TCRdb kept only the in-frame ones, dropping some. The data show tens of thousands of clones, 82% seen once. The material sequenced was peripheral blood. The source of these receptors is a man between 45 and 60 years old with active or convalescent COVID-19. The CDR3 runs from the conserved cysteine through the conserved F or W. A clone size is listed for some rows: how often the clone was seen (once, few, many), or a class if it is expanded.

V gene: TRBV6-4
clone size: .
CDR3 protein: CASSNSGSHRREQYF

V gene: TRBV10-1
clone size: .
CDR3 protein: CASSTQSTDTQYF

V gene: TRBV2
clone size: once
CDR3 protein: CACKEGQNSPLHF

V gene: TRBV28
clone size: .
CDR3 protein: CASSSIKGDTGELFF

V gene: TRBV28
clone size: .
CDR3 protein: CASQSGGTNYGYTF

V gene: TRBV19
clone size: .
CDR3 protein: CASSSMTGASYEQYF

V gene: TRBV3-1/TRBV3-2
clone size: .
CDR3 protein: CASSQTNYEQYF

V gene: TRBV2
clone size: .
CDR3 protein: CASARQGNTEAFF

V gene: TRBV7-7
clone size: .
CDR3 protein: CASSPGGSDSGNTIYF

V gene: TRBV19
clone size: once
CDR3 protein: CASSNRESEKLFF

V gene: TRBV27
clone size: .
CDR3 protein: CASRGTGNGYTF

V gene: TRBV5-1
clone size: .
CDR3 protein: CASSLAGQSYEQYF

V gene: TRBV5-8
clone size: .
CDR3 protein: CASSLTGTATNEKLFF

V gene: TRBV29-1
clone size: .
CDR3 protein: CSVEAANYGYTF

V gene: TRBV2
clone size: .
CDR3 protein: CASRWGTSGGSDEQFF

V gene: TRBV19
clone size: .
CDR3 protein: CASSIDRAGDSYEQYF

V gene: TRBV3-1/TRBV3-2
clone size: few
CDR3 protein: CASSTNSGVASPLHF

V gene: TRBV7-2
clone size: .
CDR3 protein: CASSSVGQGAPGYGYTF

V gene: TRBV18
clone size: .
CDR3 protein: CASSPAGQVEAFF

V gene: TRBV18
clone size: .
CDR3 protein: CASSPTSTESELFF

V gene: TRBV24-1
clone size: .
CDR3 protein: CATSAPTGGLNIQYF

V gene: TRBV27
clone size: .
CDR3 protein: CASSLSAGVDTEAFF

V gene: TRBV5-1
clone size: .
CDR3 protein: CATGTGDGNTIYF

V gene: TRBV9
clone size: .
CDR3 protein: CASSVMENEQFF

V gene: TRBV10-3
clone size: .
CDR3 protein: CAISEPSGGAFNEQFF

V gene: TRBV7-9
clone size: .
CDR3 protein: CASTLGGQGLNTEAFF

V gene: TRBV6-5
clone size: .
CDR3 protein: CASRLGQGIYEQYF

V gene: TRBV20-1
clone size: .
CDR3 protein: CSANRGSEAFF

V gene: TRBV10-2
clone size: .
CDR3 protein: CASRHAPGLAGGQDEQFF

V gene: TRBV29-1
clone size: .
CDR3 protein: CSVVRTGGTDTQYF

V gene: TRBV6-5
clone size: .
CDR3 protein: CASTSGQGHSPLHF

V gene: TRBV18
clone size: .
CDR3 protein: CASSPRGLSREPQHF

V gene: TRBV21-1
clone size: .
CDR3 protein: CASSPWTSGGGDTQYF